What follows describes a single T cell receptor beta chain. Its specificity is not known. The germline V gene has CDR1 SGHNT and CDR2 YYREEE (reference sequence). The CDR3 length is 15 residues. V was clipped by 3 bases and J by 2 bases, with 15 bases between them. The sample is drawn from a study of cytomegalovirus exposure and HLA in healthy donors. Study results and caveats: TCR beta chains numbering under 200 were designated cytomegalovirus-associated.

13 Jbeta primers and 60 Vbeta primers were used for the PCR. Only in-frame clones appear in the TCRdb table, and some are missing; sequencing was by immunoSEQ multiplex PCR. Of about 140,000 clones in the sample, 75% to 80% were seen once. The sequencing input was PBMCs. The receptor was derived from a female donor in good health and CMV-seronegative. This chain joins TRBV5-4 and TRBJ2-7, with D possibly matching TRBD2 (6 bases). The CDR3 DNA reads TGTGCCAGCAGCTCCCCTCGCGGAGGGACCTACGAGCAGTACTTC. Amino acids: CASSSPRGGTYEQYF.